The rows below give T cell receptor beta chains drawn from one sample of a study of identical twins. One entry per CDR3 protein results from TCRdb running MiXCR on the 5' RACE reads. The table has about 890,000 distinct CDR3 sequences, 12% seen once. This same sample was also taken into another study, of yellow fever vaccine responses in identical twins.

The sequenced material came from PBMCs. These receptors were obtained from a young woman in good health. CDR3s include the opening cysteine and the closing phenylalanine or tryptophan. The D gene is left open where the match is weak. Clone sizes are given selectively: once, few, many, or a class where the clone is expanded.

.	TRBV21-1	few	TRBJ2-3	CASSPRTDITDTQYF	TGTGCCAGCAGCCCCCGGACAGATATCACAGATACGCAGTATTTT
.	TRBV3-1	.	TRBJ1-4	CASSGTEGEKLFF	TGTGCCAGCAGTGGGACGGAGGGTGAAAAACTGTTTTTT
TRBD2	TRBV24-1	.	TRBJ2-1	CATSESPSSGIYNEQFF	TGTGCCACCAGTGAATCGCCGTCTAGCGGGATCTACAATGAGCAGTTCTTC
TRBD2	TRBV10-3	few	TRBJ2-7	CAISEKRESAEQYF	TGTGCCATCAGTGAAAAGCGGGAGAGCGCCGAGCAGTACTTC
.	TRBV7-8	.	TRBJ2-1	CASSLERGSNEQFF	TGTGCCAGCAGCTTGGAAAGGGGGTCCAATGAGCAGTTCTTC
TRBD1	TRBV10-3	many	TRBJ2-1	CATRTGDNYNEQFF	TGTGCCACCCGGACAGGGGATAACTACAATGAGCAGTTCTTC
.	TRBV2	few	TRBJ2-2	CASTSRAGELFF	TGTGCCAGCACTTCAAGGGCCGGGGAGCTGTTTTTT
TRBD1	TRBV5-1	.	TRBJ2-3	CASSLGRGFQTDTQYF	TGCGCCAGCAGCTTGGGCAGGGGGTTTCAGACAGATACGCAGTATTTT
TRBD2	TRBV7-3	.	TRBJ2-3	CASSLGGLAGGMSVTDTQYF	TGTGCCAGCAGCTTAGGGGGACTAGCGGGAGGAATGTCGGTGACAGATACGCAGTATTTT
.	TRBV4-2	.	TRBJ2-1	CASSQEGSPSSYNEQFF	TGTGCCAGCAGCCAAGAAGGTAGCCCCAGCTCCTACAATGAGCAGTTCTTC